The 2 T cell receptor beta chains below come from one sample, sequenced in a study of blood T cell repertoires in COVID-19. The assay was immunoSEQ multiplex PCR, and TCRdb's table has in-frame clones only and misses some. The repertoire holds under 300,000 clones, with just under 85% as singletons. Source material: peripheral blood. The receptors derive from a woman aged 80 or older with acute or convalescent COVID-19.

The gene calls are TRBV7-9 and TRBJ1-2, with D possibly TRBD1 on 6 matching bases. Trimming took off 5 bases at V and 8 bases at J, with 15 bases between the two ends. The CDR3 runs to 13 residues. Germline assignment: CDR1 SEHNR and CDR2 FQNEAQ (reference sequence). CDR3 nucleotide sequence: TGTGCCAGCAGCCCGCCAGGGGAGAGGGGCTACACCTTC. Protein: CASSPPGERGYTF.

V is TRBV19 and J is TRBJ2-3; D is perhaps TRBD2 (6 bases). The CDR3 has 16 residues. The V end lost 4 bases, the J end lost 2 bases, and 16 bases lay between the germline ends. Germline CDR1 reads LNHDA; CDR2 reads SQIVND (reference sequence). The CDR3 loop reads CASSTRGGGATDTQYF. The CDR3 region has the DNA TGTGCCAGTAGTACCCGCGGAGGAGGGGCCACAGATACGCAGTATTTT.